The text below deals with one T cell receptor (beta chain). Its specificity is unknown. Germline values: CDR1 SGHRS, CDR2 YFSETQ. CDR3 length: 15 amino acids. The data are from a study of monozygotic twins with inflammatory bowel disease. Points from the study as a whole: No distinction between different T cell subtypes was possible.

Donors gave around 2.6 ml of blood apiece. Molecular identifiers with 6-nucleotide sample barcodes were added during cDNA synthesis via template switching. TCRdb reanalyzed the 5' RACE reads and collapses them to one entry per CDR3 protein, without DNA. The table for this sample gives roughly 100,000 distinct CDR3 sequences. Input material: blood. The chain combines TRBV5-1 with TRBJ2-5; TCRdb selects TRBD1, and the lack of DNA leaves this call unchecked. This TCR derives from a human donor with ulcerative colitis or Crohn's disease, or a healthy co-twin of an affected twin (not recorded which). This CDR3 reads CASSIRQGRGETQYF.